A selection of T cell receptor beta chains follows, all from one sample in a study of vaccination effects on CD4 cells after COVID-19. Their antigens remain unidentified. Profiled with immunoSEQ multiplex PCR; TCRdb holds only in-frame clones, not every one. The sample lists tens of thousands of clones; about 80% were seen once. The sequencing used CD4+ T cells from PBMCs cultured with HCoV-OC43 spike peptides, collected after COVID-19 vaccination. All receptors come from a human donor who received a COVID-19 vaccine. Each CDR3 is given with its conserved first and last residue. D genes are given only for firm matches. The size field is filled for only some rows; it gives once, few, many or a size class.

V gene: TRBV14
D gene: NA
clone size: NA
J gene: TRBJ1-2
CDR3 protein: CASSQWGFGYTF
CDR3 DNA: TGTGCCAGCAGCCAATGGGGATTCGGCTACACCTTC

V gene: TRBV30
D gene: NA
clone size: NA
J gene: TRBJ1-4
CDR3 protein: CAWSPDRGANEKLFF
CDR3 DNA: TGTGCCTGGAGCCCCGATCGGGGGGCTAATGAAAAACTGTTTTTT

V gene: TRBV11-2
D gene: NA
clone size: few
J gene: TRBJ1-3
CDR3 protein: CASSPSISPRPGNTIYF
CDR3 DNA: TGTGCCAGCAGCCCCTCAATCTCACCTCGACCTGGAAACACCATATATTTT

V gene: TRBV6-5
D gene: NA
clone size: NA
J gene: TRBJ1-1
CDR3 protein: CASSGVVFNTEAFF
CDR3 DNA: TGTGCCAGCAGCGGGGTCGTGTTCAACACTGAAGCTTTCTTT

V gene: TRBV6-5
D gene: TRBD1
clone size: NA
J gene: TRBJ1-1
CDR3 protein: CASSYLRQGLKTEAFF
CDR3 DNA: TGTGCCAGCAGTTACCTGCGACAGGGGCTGAAGACTGAAGCTTTCTTT

V gene: TRBV18
D gene: NA
clone size: NA
J gene: TRBJ1-5
CDR3 protein: CASSPQSGLNQPQHF
CDR3 DNA: TGTGCCAGCTCACCACAATCCGGACTCAATCAGCCCCAGCATTTT

V gene: TRBV30
D gene: NA
clone size: few
J gene: TRBJ1-2
CDR3 protein: CAWRREFNWGYTF
CDR3 DNA: TGTGCCTGGAGGCGAGAGTTTAACTGGGGCTACACCTTC

V gene: TRBV5-1
D gene: NA
clone size: NA
J gene: TRBJ2-5
CDR3 protein: CASSLQPGPGDSQYF
CDR3 DNA: TGCGCCAGCAGCTTACAACCGGGACCCGGCGATTCCCAGTACTTC

V gene: TRBV7-9
D gene: NA
clone size: NA
J gene: TRBJ1-5
CDR3 protein: CASSLAPSEAQHF
CDR3 DNA: TGTGCCAGCAGCTTGGCGCCTTCAGAGGCCCAGCATTTT

V gene: TRBV4-3
D gene: TRBD1
clone size: NA
J gene: TRBJ2-5
CDR3 protein: CASSHARDSQETQYF
CDR3 DNA: TGCGCCAGCAGCCACGCTCGGGACAGTCAAGAGACCCAGTACTTC

V gene: TRBV18
D gene: TRBD1
clone size: NA
J gene: TRBJ1-4
CDR3 protein: CASSRVGGEEKLFF
CDR3 DNA: TGTGCCAGCTCACGAGTAGGGGGCGAGGAAAAACTGTTTTTT

V gene: TRBV6-5
D gene: NA
clone size: NA
J gene: TRBJ1-2
CDR3 protein: CASSPWDYGYTF
CDR3 DNA: TGTGCCAGCTCCCCTTGGGACTATGGCTACACCTTC

V gene: TRBV5-8
D gene: TRBD1
clone size: NA
J gene: TRBJ1-2
CDR3 protein: CASSPPDRGAGYTF
CDR3 DNA: TGTGCCAGCAGCCCTCCGGACAGGGGCGCCGGCTACACCTTC

V gene: TRBV28
D gene: NA
clone size: NA
J gene: TRBJ1-4
CDR3 protein: CASSLIATKNEKLFF
CDR3 DNA: TGTGCCAGCAGTTTAATTGCTACTAAAAATGAAAAACTGTTTTTT

V gene: TRBV9
D gene: TRBD1
clone size: NA
J gene: TRBJ1-3
CDR3 protein: CASSVELGTGPGNTIYF
CDR3 DNA: TGTGCCAGCAGCGTAGAATTGGGGACAGGACCTGGAAACACCATATATTTT

V gene: TRBV6-1
D gene: TRBD2
clone size: NA
J gene: TRBJ2-1
CDR3 protein: CASSELGGGNNEQFF
CDR3 DNA: TGTGCCAGCAGTGAACTGGGCGGGGGGAACAATGAGCAGTTCTTC

V gene: TRBV5-1
D gene: TRBD1
clone size: NA
J gene: TRBJ1-3
CDR3 protein: CASSVETGEGNTIYF
CDR3 DNA: TGCGCCAGCAGCGTAGAAACAGGGGAAGGAAACACCATATATTTT

V gene: TRBV19
D gene: TRBD1
clone size: NA
J gene: TRBJ1-1
CDR3 protein: CASSGRDRNTEAFF
CDR3 DNA: TGTGCCAGTAGTGGCCGGGACAGGAACACTGAAGCTTTCTTT

V gene: TRBV6-1
D gene: NA
clone size: NA
J gene: TRBJ1-5
CDR3 protein: CASSEAVTREGQPQHF
CDR3 DNA: TGTGCCAGCAGTGAAGCTGTAACCAGGGAAGGTCAGCCCCAGCATTTT

V gene: TRBV5-1
D gene: NA
clone size: NA
J gene: TRBJ1-5
CDR3 protein: CASSLGGSNQPQHF
CDR3 DNA: TGCGCCAGCAGCCTGGGCGGTAGCAATCAGCCCCAGCATTTT

V gene: TRBV9
D gene: NA
clone size: NA
J gene: TRBJ1-3
CDR3 protein: CASSVDSGLGGGNTIYF
CDR3 DNA: TGTGCCAGCAGCGTAGATAGTGGACTCGGAGGGGGAAACACCATATATTTT

V gene: TRBV25-1
D gene: NA
clone size: NA
J gene: TRBJ1-2
CDR3 protein: CASTPLGGSGGYTF
CDR3 DNA: TGTGCCAGCACTCCTTTGGGGGGGTCGGGAGGCTACACCTTC

V gene: TRBV7-2
D gene: NA
clone size: NA
J gene: TRBJ2-1
CDR3 protein: CASSLDWAGEDEQFF
CDR3 DNA: TGTGCCAGCAGCTTAGATTGGGCAGGTGAGGATGAGCAGTTCTTC

V gene: TRBV5-5
D gene: NA
clone size: once
J gene: TRBJ2-1
CDR3 protein: CASSPRLGALNEQFF
CDR3 DNA: TGTGCCAGCAGCCCACGTTTAGGGGCCCTCAATGAGCAGTTCTTC

V gene: TRBV4-2
D gene: NA
clone size: NA
J gene: TRBJ1-2
CDR3 protein: CASSQALLNYGYTF
CDR3 DNA: TGTGCCAGCAGCCAAGCACTGTTAAACTATGGCTACACCTTC

V gene: TRBV11-2
D gene: NA
clone size: NA
J gene: TRBJ1-4
CDR3 protein: CASSLDLGRGIPRKLFF
CDR3 DNA: TGTGCCAGCAGCTTAGATCTGGGTAGGGGCATTCCGCGAAAACTGTTTTTT

V gene: TRBV25-1
D gene: NA
clone size: NA
J gene: TRBJ2-6
CDR3 protein: CASSNSGANVLTF
CDR3 DNA: TGTGCCAGCTCAAACTCTGGGGCCAACGTCCTGACTTTC

V gene: TRBV9
D gene: TRBD1
clone size: NA
J gene: TRBJ2-2
CDR3 protein: CASSVVPGTGDTGELFF
CDR3 DNA: TGTGCCAGCAGCGTAGTCCCTGGGACAGGGGACACCGGGGAGCTGTTTTTT

V gene: TRBV19
D gene: NA
clone size: NA
J gene: TRBJ1-3
CDR3 protein: CASSNRADFGNTIYF
CDR3 DNA: TGTGCCAGTAGTAATCGGGCCGATTTTGGAAACACCATATATTTT

V gene: TRBV6-5
D gene: NA
clone size: once
J gene: TRBJ2-5
CDR3 protein: CADAGHTELQETQYF
CDR3 DNA: TGTGCCGATGCCGGACACACGGAGCTACAAGAGACCCAGTACTTC

V gene: TRBV24-1
D gene: NA
clone size: NA
J gene: TRBJ1-2
CDR3 protein: CATSERINYGYTF
CDR3 DNA: TGTGCCACCAGTGAACGGATTAACTATGGCTACACCTTC

V gene: TRBV11-2
D gene: NA
clone size: NA
J gene: TRBJ2-5
CDR3 protein: CASSRRGSSETQYF
CDR3 DNA: TGTGCCAGCAGCCGCAGGGGTAGTTCAGAGACCCAGTACTTC

V gene: TRBV12-3/TRBV12-4
D gene: TRBD1
clone size: NA
J gene: TRBJ2-2
CDR3 protein: CASRTGNGELFF
CDR3 DNA: TGTGCCAGCAGGACAGGGAACGGGGAGCTGTTTTTT

V gene: TRBV4-1
D gene: TRBD1
clone size: NA
J gene: TRBJ2-5
CDR3 protein: CASSPIGTVAETQYF
CDR3 DNA: TGCGCCAGCAGCCCAATAGGGACAGTTGCGGAGACCCAGTACTTC

V gene: TRBV7-3
D gene: NA
clone size: NA
J gene: TRBJ2-3
CDR3 protein: CASSLQSTDTQYF
CDR3 DNA: TGTGCCAGCAGCTTACAGTCAACAGATACGCAGTATTTT

V gene: TRBV3-1/TRBV3-2
D gene: NA
clone size: NA
J gene: TRBJ1-2
CDR3 protein: CASSHLGYGYTF
CDR3 DNA: TGTGCCAGCAGCCATTTGGGGTATGGCTACACCTTC

V gene: TRBV2
D gene: NA
clone size: NA
J gene: TRBJ1-5
CDR3 protein: CASKGPLGGQPQHF
CDR3 DNA: TGTGCCAGCAAGGGCCCTTTAGGGGGTCAGCCCCAGCATTTT

V gene: TRBV7-2
D gene: TRBD1
clone size: NA
J gene: TRBJ2-1
CDR3 protein: CASSYTGGSYNEQFF
CDR3 DNA: TGTGCCAGCAGCTACACAGGGGGCTCCTACAATGAGCAGTTCTTC

V gene: TRBV28
D gene: NA
clone size: NA
J gene: TRBJ1-5
CDR3 protein: CASSEIGQPSNQPQHF
CDR3 DNA: TGTGCCAGCAGTGAGATAGGACAGCCTAGCAATCAGCCCCAGCATTTT

V gene: TRBV7-2
D gene: NA
clone size: NA
J gene: TRBJ2-6
CDR3 protein: CASSLRVAGANVLTF
CDR3 DNA: TGTGCCAGCAGCCTAAGGGTAGCTGGGGCCAACGTCCTGACTTTC

V gene: TRBV28
D gene: NA
clone size: NA
J gene: TRBJ2-5
CDR3 protein: CASRGRRWGAPLTYQETQYF
CDR3 DNA: TGTGCCAGCAGGGGGAGGCGGTGGGGGGCCCCTCTCACGTACCAAGAGACCCAGTACTTC

V gene: TRBV20-1
D gene: NA
clone size: NA
J gene: TRBJ2-3
CDR3 protein: CSASSSLSTDTQYF
CDR3 DNA: TGCAGTGCTAGTTCATCCCTTAGCACAGATACGCAGTATTTT

V gene: TRBV6-5
D gene: NA
clone size: NA
J gene: TRBJ2-3
CDR3 protein: CASSVALSTDTQYF
CDR3 DNA: TGTGCCAGCAGCGTAGCCCTTAGCACAGATACGCAGTATTTT

V gene: TRBV5-1
D gene: NA
clone size: few
J gene: TRBJ1-4
CDR3 protein: CASSLGGTPGEKLFF
CDR3 DNA: TGCGCCAGCAGCTTGGGCGGGACCCCCGGGGAAAAACTGTTTTTT

V gene: TRBV19
D gene: NA
clone size: NA
J gene: TRBJ1-1
CDR3 protein: CASSIVLGSGMNTEAFF
CDR3 DNA: TGTGCCAGTAGTATAGTGTTGGGGTCCGGCATGAACACTGAAGCTTTCTTT

V gene: TRBV28
D gene: NA
clone size: once
J gene: TRBJ2-1
CDR3 protein: CASSLGYNEQFF
CDR3 DNA: TGTGCCAGCAGTTTAGGTTACAATGAGCAGTTCTTC

V gene: TRBV29-1
D gene: TRBD1
clone size: NA
J gene: TRBJ1-2
CDR3 protein: CSVYRQGLAYGYTF
CDR3 DNA: TGCAGCGTTTATAGACAGGGCCTGGCCTATGGCTACACCTTC